This T cell receptor beta chain was sequenced in a study of T cells in localized non-small cell lung cancer (dated by TCRdb to the early 2020s). In the study overall: The study analyzed T cell repertoires of a few hundred early-stage NSCLC patients, comparing tumors and uninvolved tumor-adjacent lungs. The cohort comprised some 240 treatment-naïve NSCLC patients with resected, localized lung tumors. Of the NSCLC patients, around 140 were male and approximately 100 were female, and the mean age was approximately 69 years. Results and caveats for the whole study, not just this receptor: Because the study design was exploratory, TCR variables were selected using unadjusted p-values without false-discovery rate correction. A median of 57 of the top 100 tumor clones turned up in the paired uninvolved adjacent lung, and 25 to 35 of those clones also ranked among the top 100 of that same adjacent lung. Uninvolved tumor-adjacent lung showed the highest T cell clonality, higher than tumor, which suggests more focused antigenic responses in the uninvolved tumor-adjacent lung. Higher blood T cell density associated with longer overall survival, while higher adjacent-lung clonality associated with shorter survival. Because multi-region sequencing of the tumors was not done, intratumor heterogeneity could not be ruled out.

This clone has just a few counts. No cognate antigen has been identified for it. It has no much larger one-base neighbor in the sample; base qualities were not kept. V is clipped by 2 bases and J by 3 bases, and the sequence between their germline boundaries is 11 bases long. The CDR3 has 15 amino acids, counting the end cysteine and phenylalanine. Only the CDR3 portion is preserved as DNA: 45 bases, with reading frame beginning at the first base. The germline V gene provides CDR1 SGHTA and CDR2 FQGNSA. At diagnosis, tumor, uninvolved tumor-adjacent lung and peripheral blood were collected and then preserved as a mix of FFPE and fresh-frozen material. For TCR repertoire profiling, blood samples were analyzed as peripheral blood mononuclear cells. TCR beta CDR3 regions were sequenced from DNA using the immunoSEQ Assay. The paper's processing steps were these. T cell density was computed as TCR beta template counts normalized to usable DNA estimated by amplifying housekeeping genes. Using the preseqR package, richness was estimated by extrapolating to 120,000 templates for tissue samples and 400,000 templates for PBMC samples. Clonality was calculated as one minus Pielou's evenness. Tissue-enriched TCRs were identified by differential abundance testing using productive amino-acid clonotypes, minimum total count 5 and alpha 0.1. The Jaccard Index and the Morisita Overlap Index were used to measure repertoire overlap between compartments. GLIPH grouped TCR beta CDR3s together with public tetramer-defined viral CDR3s, and a viral motif had to include at least three viral sequences and show V-gene enrichment. TCRdb provides this immuneACCESS table in a form limited to in-frame rearrangements. Some clones are lacking; in checked studies, under half of them reflect an unresolved V gene, and why the rest are absent is not known. From that table come the V and J calls and clone size; the DNA was used to work out D and trimming. In all, the sample holds 14,000 to 15,000 clones, and approximately 89% of those were seen once. Jointly, the top ten make up over 4% of the sample.

This TCR was recovered from a woman aged 35 to 70 with stage I lung adenocarcinoma. This sequence uses TRBV7-2 and TRBJ1-5; the D gene is unclear. This sample comprised peripheral blood, obtained before any cancer treatment. CDR3 sequence: CASSLRPGTNQPQHF. The DNA reads as follows: TGTGCCAGCAGCTTAAGACCCGGAACCAATCAGCCCCAGCATTTT. Full variable domain (CDR3 extended with the reference TRBV7-2 and TRBJ1-5 proteins): GAGVSQSPSNKVTEKGKDVELRCDPISGHTALYWYRQSLGQGLEFLIYFQGNSAPDKSGLPSDRFSAERTGGSVSTLTIQRTQQEDSAVYLCASSLRPGTNQPQHFGDGTRLSIL.